Shown below are 18 T cell receptor beta chains from a single sample sequenced in a study of cytomegalovirus exposure and HLA in healthy donors. The study ran its PCR with 60 Vbeta and 13 Jbeta primers. Sequencing used immunoSEQ multiplex PCR; TCRdb keeps in-frame clones, though not all of them. The sample shows under 150,000 clones, around 71% of them seen only once. Material: PBMCs. These receptors were obtained from a woman aged 55-70 years in good health and CMV-seropositive.

The J gene is TRBJ1-1, the V gene TRBV6-5; maybe TRBD1 (5 bases). CDR3 length equals 13 residues. Germline-derived CDR1 and CDR2 are MNHEY and SVGAGI. V lost 7 bases to trimming and J lost 11 bases, with 20 bases between them. The CDR3 coding sequence is TGTGCCAGCACGATACACATGCGGGGCGAGGCTTTCTTT. Translating gives CASTIHMRGEAFF.

This clone was observed a single time. The chain recombines TRBV11-2 with TRBJ1-1; D may be TRBD1 (5 bases). Germline V gives CDR1 SGHAT, CDR2 FQNNGV. The CDR3 totals 14 residues. Trimming left V 4 bases short and J 4 bases short, with 13 bases between. CDR3 residues: CASSSEVGGTEAFF. Written as DNA, the CDR3 is TGTGCCAGCAGCTCAGAGGTCGGGGGCACTGAAGCTTTCTTT.

This clone was seen only a few times. The chain has TRBV6-1 and TRBJ2-7; 7 bases are shared with TRBD1. Germline V lookup: CDR1 MNHNS, CDR2 SASEGT. The V gene end was trimmed by 9 bases and the J gene end by 3 bases; junction bases not matched to a gene: 5. This CDR3 has 12 amino acids. The DNA of the CDR3 is TGTGCCAGTGGGGACAGTTTCTACGAGCAGTACTTC. Translating gives CASGDSFYEQYF.

This clone has just a few counts. The rearrangement joins TRBV5-6 to TRBJ1-1; 7 bases map to TRBD1. The J segment lost 5 bases and the V segment lost 3 bases, leaving 10 bases of the junction unmatched. Germline CDR1 SGHDT, CDR2 YYEEEE. CDR3 length: 15 amino acids. As DNA, the CDR3 is TGTGCCAGCAGCTCCGAGGCAGGGGGGAAAACTGAAGCTTTCTTT. Translated: CASSSEAGGKTEAFF.

The count of this clone is one. V usage is TRBV6-1 and J usage is TRBJ1-1, with 10 positions matching TRBD1. J lost 6 bases, V lost 4 bases, and 5 bases had no gene match. In germline, CDR1 is MNHNS, CDR2 SASEGT. The CDR3 is made up of 14 amino acids. CDR3 coding DNA: TGTGCCAGCAGTGGACAGGGGGCGAGGGCTGAAGCTTTCTTT. Translating it yields CASSGQGARAEAFF.

The chain has TRBV5-4 and TRBJ2-2; maybe TRBD2 (7 bases). The CDR3 has 15 residues. Looked up from germline, CDR1 is SGHNT and CDR2 is YYREEE (reference sequence). The ends were cut back, 1 base at V and 6 bases at J, with 13 bases in the middle. The CDR3 DNA sequence: TGTGCCAGCAGCTTGCCGGGGGGCGCCGCCGGGGAGCTGTTTTTT. It translates to CASSLPGGAAGELFF.

The V gene is TRBV18, the J gene TRBJ2-7; D remains ambiguous. The germline V gene has CDR1 KGHSH and CDR2 LQKENI. The CDR3 consists of 13 residues. V lost 3 bases to trimming and J lost 2 bases, with 8 bases between them. The CDR3 region has the DNA TGTGCCAGCTCACCCGTAGCAGCCTACGAGCAGTACTTC. Translating it yields CASSPVAAYEQYF.

V gene TRBV7-2 combines with J gene TRBJ1-2, with no clear D. The CDR3 is 15 residues long. V was trimmed by 5 bases and J by 5 bases, leaving 18 bases between them. Germline assignment: CDR1 SGHTA and CDR2 FQGNSA. Here the CDR3 reads CASSPSLSDVYGYTF. In nucleotides, the CDR3 is TGTGCCAGCAGCCCAAGTCTGAGTGATGTGTATGGCTACACCTTC.

The sample holds a few counts of this clone. This chain connects TRBV2 to TRBJ1-5, with a possible D match to TRBD1 (5 bases). V was pared by 7 bases and J by 7 bases, with 11 bases between. Germline V gives CDR1 SNHLY, CDR2 FYNNEI. The CDR3 length is 12 residues. This CDR3 is CASTSGNQPQHF. The CDR3 nucleotides read TGTGCCAGCACTTCAGGGAACCAGCCCCAGCATTTT.

This chain connects TRBV5-6 to TRBJ1-5, with D perhaps matching TRBD1 (6 bases). V was trimmed by 4 bases and J by 0 bases, leaving 14 bases between them. Germline V gene lookup returns CDR1 SGHDT and CDR2 YYEEEE. The CDR3 length is 16 residues. The CDR3 DNA reads as TGTGCCAGCAGCCTCAGGACAGTCTATAGCAATCAGCCCCAGCATTTT. Protein product: CASSLRTVYSNQPQHF.

The genes are TRBV6-5 and TRBJ1-2; possible D gene TRBD1, 6 bases. The V gene lost 5 bases and the J gene lost 4 bases, with 11 bases spanning the gap. From germline, CDR1 is MNHEY and CDR2 SVGAGI. CDR3 length: 13 residues. CDR3 sequence: CASSQQGSYGYTF. The CDR3 region has the DNA TGTGCCAGCAGTCAACAGGGTAGCTATGGCTACACCTTC.

J is TRBJ1-2 and V is TRBV19; 9 nucleotides agree with TRBD1. V dropped 3 bases and J dropped 2; count of bases not matched to a gene: 4. Germline values: CDR1 LNHDA, CDR2 SQIVND (reference sequence). The CDR3 has 15 amino acids. The CDR3 loop reads CASSIRQGGNYGYTF. CDR3 in DNA: TGTGCCAGTAGTATCCGACAGGGGGGGAACTATGGCTACACCTTC.

This clone occurred a few times. V and J are TRBV12-5 and TRBJ2-7, with a weak D call TRBD2 (7 bases). The germline V gene has CDR1 LGHNT and CDR2 FRNRAP. CDR3 length equals 13 residues. The V end was cut by 7 bases, the J end by 2 bases, with 12 bases between. The chain's CDR3 is CASAGGPPYEQYF. The CDR3 DNA is TGTGCTAGTGCGGGGGGCCCACCCTACGAGCAGTACTTC.

Comment on this clone: At one of its ends the junction is not consistent with the germline gene, which may arise from a read error. The chain links TRBV11-2 to TRBJ1-2; TRBD1 might be the D (6 bases). In germline, CDR1 is SGHAT, CDR2 FQNNGV. The CDR3 is 16 residues long. The CDR3 is CASSLQGGGANYGYTF. CDR3 nucleotide sequence: TGTGCCAGCAGCTTGCAGGGTGGGGGGGCTAATTATGGCTACACCTTC.

The rearrangement joins TRBV5-1 to TRBJ2-7; 9 nucleotides agree with TRBD1. Per germline, CDR1 SGHRS and CDR2 YFSETQ. Trimming at V came to 3 bases and at J to 6 bases, leaving 10 bases not matched to a gene. This CDR3 is 15 amino acids long. CDR3 amino acids: CASSSGTGNYVEQYF. In nucleotides, the CDR3 is TGCGCCAGCAGCTCAGGGACAGGGAATTACGTCGAGCAGTACTTC.

This clone was detected only once. V gene TRBV18 combines with J gene TRBJ2-4, with D maybe TRBD2 (6 bases). Per germline, CDR1 KGHSH and CDR2 LQKENI. Trimming removed 0 bases from V and 8 bases from J, with 11 bases in between. The CDR3 covers 14 residues. DNA for the CDR3: TGTGCCAGCTCACCACCCGTCGGAGGGGACATTCAGTACTTC. Protein product: CASSPPVGGDIQYF.

V gene TRBV4-2 combines with J gene TRBJ1-2, with a tentative D call TRBD1 (6 bases). Germline CDR1 is LGHNA and CDR2 is YNFKEQ. The V gene lost 0 bases and the J gene lost 4 bases, with 9 bases spanning the gap. The CDR3 is 14 amino acids. CDR3 sequence: CASSQDTGPYGYTF. For the CDR3, the DNA is TGTGCCAGCAGCCAAGATACAGGGCCCTATGGCTACACCTTC.

The chain joins TRBV7-2 to TRBJ2-7; D ambiguous. Germline V CDR1 and CDR2: SGHTA, FQGNSA. Deletions cut 6 bases from V and 6 bases from J, with 15 bases between. CDR3 length equals 13 residues. The CDR3 sequence is CASSFSQTSEQYF. CDR3 coding DNA: TGTGCCAGCAGTTTTAGCCAAACAAGCGAGCAGTACTTC.